The rows below give T cell receptor beta chains drawn from one sample of a study of T cells in Graves' hyperthyroidism and ophthalmopathy. TCRdb redid the calling of the multiplex PCR reads with MiXCR, one entry per CDR3 protein. The table shows some 180,000 distinct CDR3 sequences, with over 15% occurring only once. Specimen: blood. All receptors come from a woman between 50 and 59 years old with Graves' hyperthyroidism. CDR3s include the opening cysteine and the closing phenylalanine or tryptophan. The listing skips clone size in some rows; elsewhere it reads once, few, many or a size class.

-,TRBV7-9,TRBJ1-3,CASSSTGTGFSSFPGNTIYF
many,TRBV14,TRBJ2-7,CASSTGTGMGEQYF
many,TRBV10-3,TRBJ1-1,CAISERYLGGANTEAFF
-,TRBV6-1,TRBJ1-6,CASTHRILHNSPLHF
many,TRBV3-1,TRBJ2-3,CASSQVATQYF
many,TRBV3-1,TRBJ1-2,CASSQGQGHGYTF
many,TRBV12-3/TRBV12-4,TRBJ2-3,CASSSGAGSTDTQYF
many,TRBV12-3/TRBV12-4,TRBJ2-5,CASTLGGKWETQYF
many,TRBV7-9,TRBJ2-3,CASSSGLAGSRADTQYF
many,TRBV19,TRBJ1-1,CASSIDLGGSEGTFF
-,TRBV12-3/TRBV12-4,TRBJ2-7,CASSLSAGGAYEQYF
many,TRBV18,TRBJ1-1,CASSPQGMNTEAFF
many,TRBV20-1,TRBJ2-2,CSARDRLAVNTGELFF
many,TRBV6-2/TRBV6-3,TRBJ2-7,CASCKPGLSYEQYF
many,TRBV27,TRBJ1-1,CASGGITEAFF
-,TRBV3-1,TRBJ1-3,CASSRRGSGSTIYF
many,TRBV19,TRBJ1-1,CASRGPGRPNTEAFF
many,TRBV27,TRBJ2-7,CASSLRRTGGYHEQYF
-,TRBV2,TRBJ2-7,CASSWTSGEGYEQYF
many,TRBV3-1,TRBJ1-1,CASSQHISEGGTEAFF
many,TRBV7-9,TRBJ1-3,CASSLEGGPGNTIYF
-,TRBV7-9,TRBJ1-3,CASSLFRYSGNTIYF
many,TRBV11-2,TRBJ2-7,CASSPSMGAGDPYEQYF
many,TRBV11-2,TRBJ2-3,CASSLHGTSGPDTQYF
many,TRBV7-8,TRBJ2-7,CASSFGFLSYEQYF
many,TRBV4-1,TRBJ2-7,CASSQDGRGSYEQYF
many,TRBV5-1,TRBJ1-5,CASSINRGRFQPQHF
many,TRBV7-6,TRBJ2-6,CASSLGSGYGAGANVLTF
many,TRBV7-9,TRBJ2-1,CASSLSGNSYNEQFF
many,TRBV12-3/TRBV12-4,TRBJ1-1,CASSLGHLRAEAFF